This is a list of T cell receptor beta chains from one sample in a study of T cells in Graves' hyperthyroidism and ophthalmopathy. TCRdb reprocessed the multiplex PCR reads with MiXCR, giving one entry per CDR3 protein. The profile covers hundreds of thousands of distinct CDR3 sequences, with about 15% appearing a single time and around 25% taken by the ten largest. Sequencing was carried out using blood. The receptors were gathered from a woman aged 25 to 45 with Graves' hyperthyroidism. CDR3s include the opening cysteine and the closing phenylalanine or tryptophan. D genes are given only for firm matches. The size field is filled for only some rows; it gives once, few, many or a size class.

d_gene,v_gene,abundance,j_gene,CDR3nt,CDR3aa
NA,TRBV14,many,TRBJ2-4,TGTGCCAGCAGCCAAGGGGGGTTAGCCAAAAACATTCAGTACTTC,CASSQGGLAKNIQYF
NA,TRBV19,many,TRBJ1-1,TGTGCCAGTAGTGCAGGGAGGGACACTGAAGCTTTCTTT,CASSAGRDTEAFF
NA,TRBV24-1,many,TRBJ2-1,TGTGCCACCAGTGATTATGGGCAGGAGCAGTTCTTC,CATSDYGQEQFF
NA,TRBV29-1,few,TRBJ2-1,TGCAGCGTTGAAGAGGGTAGGGGGGGGGATGAGCAGTTCTTC,CSVEEGRGGDEQFF
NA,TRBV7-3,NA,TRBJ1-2,TGTGCCAGCAGCTTAACGCCGATGGGGGGCTACACCTTC,CASSLTPMGGYTF
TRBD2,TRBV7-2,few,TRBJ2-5,TGTGCCACCGCATGGGCGGGAGATAGGTACTTC,CATAWAGDRYF
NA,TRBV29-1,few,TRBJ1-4,TGCAGCGCCGAGGGTTCGTGGGGCGAAAAACTGTTTTTT,CSAEGSWGEKLFF
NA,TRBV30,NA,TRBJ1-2,TGTGCCTGCCCCAGGGATCGCGGCTATGGCTACACCTTC,CACPRDRGYGYTF
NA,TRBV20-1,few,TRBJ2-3,TGCAGTGCTATAGACGCGACAGATACGCAGTATTTT,CSAIDATDTQYF
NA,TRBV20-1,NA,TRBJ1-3,TGCAGTGCTATGTGGGTGTCTGGAAACACCATATATTTT,CSAMWVSGNTIYF
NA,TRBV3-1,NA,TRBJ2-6,TGTGCCAGCAGCCAAGGGCCGGACTCTGGGGCCAACGTCCTGACTTTC,CASSQGPDSGANVLTF
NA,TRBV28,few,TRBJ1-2,TGTGCCAGCAGTGCCGGGACAAATTATGGCTACACCTTC,CASSAGTNYGYTF
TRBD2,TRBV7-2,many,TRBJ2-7,TGTGCCAGCAGCGCGGGACTAGCGGGAGGATACGAGCAGTACTTC,CASSAGLAGGYEQYF
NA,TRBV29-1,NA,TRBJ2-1,TGCAGCGTTGAAGAAAGGGTTTGGGGGAAAAGCAATGAGCAGTTCTTC,CSVEERVWGKSNEQFF
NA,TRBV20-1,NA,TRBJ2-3,TGCAGTGCACCGCCTAGCGAGCCGGAGTTCACAGATACGCAGTATTTT,CSAPPSEPEFTDTQYF
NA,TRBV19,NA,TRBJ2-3,TGTGCCAGCCCGGGAACCGCACCAGGCACAGATACGCAGTATTTT,CASPGTAPGTDTQYF
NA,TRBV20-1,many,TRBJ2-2,TGCAGTGCGAGGACAGGAGGGTACGCCGGGGAGCTGTTTTTT,CSARTGGYAGELFF
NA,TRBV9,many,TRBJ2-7,TGTGCCAGCAGCGTAGGAAACGAGCAGTACTTC,CASSVGNEQYF
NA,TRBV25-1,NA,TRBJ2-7,TGTGCCAGCAGTGAATATATTCACTACGAGCAGTACTTC,CASSEYIHYEQYF
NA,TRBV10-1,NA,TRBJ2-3,TGCGCCAGCAGTGATTACGACTCGATCACAGATACGCAGTATTTT,CASSDYDSITDTQYF
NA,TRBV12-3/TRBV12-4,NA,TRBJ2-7,TGTGCCAGCAGCTCGGGATGGGGGCCGTCTGTCTCCTACGAGCAGTACTTC,CASSSGWGPSVSYEQYF
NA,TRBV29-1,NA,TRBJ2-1,TGCAGCGTTGGTCGGGAGAACGACAATGAGCAGTTCTTC,CSVGRENDNEQFF
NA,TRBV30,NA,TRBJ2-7,TGTGCCTGGGCTTCCGGTAACGAGCAGTACTTC,CAWASGNEQYF
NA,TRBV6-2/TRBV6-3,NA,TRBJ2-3,TGTGCCAGCAGTTACGACTCGGGGGCCGGCACAGATACGCAGTATTTT,CASSYDSGAGTDTQYF
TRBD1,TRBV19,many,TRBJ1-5,TGTGCCAGTAGTACCCGGGACAGGGGAGTTAATCAGCCCCAGCATTTT,CASSTRDRGVNQPQHF
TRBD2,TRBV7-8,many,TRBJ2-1,TGTGCCAGCAGCTTAACGGCTAGCGGGACCAGGGATGAGCAGTTCTTC,CASSLTASGTRDEQFF
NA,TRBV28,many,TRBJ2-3,TGTGCCAGCAGTTTGGGGAGGCAGGGGACAGATACGCAGTATTTT,CASSLGRQGTDTQYF
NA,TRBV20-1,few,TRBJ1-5,TGCAGTGCTAGATCCGATTATAGCAATCAGCCCCAGCATTTT,CSARSDYSNQPQHF
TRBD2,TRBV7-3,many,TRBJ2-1,TGTGCCAGCAGCCCCCCGGGGCGGGGGGCCAACAATGAGCAGTTCTTC,CASSPPGRGANNEQFF
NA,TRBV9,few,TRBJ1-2,TGTGCCAGCAGCCCCGTGGGGGGGACCTATGGCTACACCTTC,CASSPVGGTYGYTF
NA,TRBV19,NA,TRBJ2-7,TGTGCCAGTAGTTCCTCGGGGGGCCTCGAGCAGTACTTC,CASSSSGGLEQYF